The 20 T cell receptor beta chains presented below share a single source sample, sequenced in a study of blood T cell repertoires in COVID-19. Sequenced by immunoSEQ multiplex PCR; TCRdb stores in-frame clones only, minus some. This sample has more than 150,000 clones, with around 79% found just once. What was sequenced was peripheral blood. These receptor sequences come from a man aged 60 to 69 with active or convalescent COVID-19.

This chain uses TRBV4-3 with TRBJ2-1; a possible D gene is TRBD2 (5 bases). Germline V CDR1 and CDR2: LGHNA, YSLEER. V lost 4 bases to trimming and J lost 6 bases, with 16 bases between them. There are 15 residues in the CDR3. CDR3 sequence reads: CASSLHWDAGNEQFF. CDR3 DNA sequence: TGCGCCAGCAGCCTTCACTGGGATGCGGGCAATGAGCAGTTCTTC.

The rearrangement uses TRBV15 and TRBJ2-7; D gene uncertain. The CDR3 extends over 14 amino acids. Looked up from germline, CDR1 is LNHNV and CDR2 is YYDKDF (reference sequence). Trimming cost V 1 base and J 0 bases, with 7 bases left between them. The CDR3 DNA sequence: TGTGCCACCAGCAGAGGAGGTAGCTCCTACGAGCAGTACTTC. It codes for CATSRGGSSYEQYF.

The CDR3 DNA reads as TGCAGCGTTGCCGACAGATCCTTGACCTACGAGCAGTACTTC. Amino acid sequence: CSVADRSLTYEQYF. This rearrangement joins TRBV29-1 to TRBJ2-7; TRBD1 is a possible D gene (5 bases). The length of the CDR3 is 14 residues. The V and J ends lost 4 bases and 2 bases respectively, with 15 bases between them. From germline, CDR1 is SQVTM and CDR2 ANQGSEA.

This chain joins TRBV18 and TRBJ2-1; TRBD2 matches 10 bases. The length of the CDR3 is 14 residues. With 6 bases clipped from V and 5 bases from J, the junction kept 4 bases outside the gene matches. Per the germline V gene, CDR1 is KGHSH and CDR2 is LQKENI. The CDR3 DNA follows: TGTGCCAGCTCCGAGCGGGAGGGTCACAATGAGCAGTTCTTC. This sequence encodes CASSEREGHNEQFF.

This clone was seen only a few times. The V gene is TRBV28, the J gene TRBJ2-7; 7 nucleotides agree with TRBD1. Trimming cost V 8 bases and J 9 bases; bases outside gene matches: 13. Germline CDR1 reads MDHEN; CDR2 reads SYDVKM. CDR3 length: 13 residues. The CDR3 DNA follows: TGTGCCAGCCAGGGACAGAATGTTGAAGGGCAGTACTTC. Amino acids: CASQGQNVEGQYF.

The chain joins TRBV5-8 to TRBJ1-2; a possible D gene is TRBD1 (6 bases). The CDR3 has 14 amino acids. The V and J ends lost 0 bases and 4 bases respectively, with 10 bases between them. The germline gives CDR1 SGHTS, CDR2 YDEGEE. DNA of the CDR3: TGTGCCAGCAGCTTGGAACAGGGTACCTATGGCTACACCTTC. The encoded protein is CASSLEQGTYGYTF.

V is TRBV6-6 and J is TRBJ2-2, with 13 bases identical to TRBD2. V shed 6 bases and J 6 bases; nucleotides not matched to a gene: 4. Germline CDR1 and CDR2: MNHNY and SVGAGI (reference sequence). There are 15 residues in the CDR3. The CDR3, as DNA: TGTGCCAGCAGCAAGGGACTAGCGGGATCCGGGGAGCTGTTTTTT. Translated: CASSKGLAGSGELFF.

The rearrangement joins TRBV29-1 to TRBJ1-1, with a tentative D call TRBD1 (6 bases). This CDR3 comprises 13 residues. The germline V and J ends were trimmed by 8 bases and 1 base, with 14 bases remaining between them. Looked up from germline, CDR1 is SQVTM and CDR2 is ANQGSEA. CDR3 loop: CSSQRTENTEAFF. Here the CDR3 DNA reads TGCAGCAGCCAGAGGACAGAGAACACTGAAGCTTTCTTT.

In DNA form, the CDR3 reads TGTGCCAGCACTTCTTGGCTCTATGGCTACACCTTC. Its protein product is CASTSWLYGYTF. This rearrangement joins TRBV28 to TRBJ1-2; D is unclear. The CDR3 extends over 12 amino acids. V was shortened by 7 bases and J by 4 bases, with 10 bases between the two germline ends. Germline CDR1 and CDR2: MDHEN and SYDVKM.

The rearrangement joins TRBV29-1 to TRBJ1-1; 7 bases are a match to TRBD1. Trimming took 3 bases from V and 1 from J; bases not matched to a gene: 8. Germline V lookup: CDR1 SQVTM, CDR2 ANQGSEA. CDR3 length: 15 residues. The CDR3 loop is CSVDQPGQPNTEAFF. The CDR3 DNA reads as TGCAGCGTTGACCAACCGGGACAGCCGAACACTGAAGCTTTCTTT.

This clone has just a few counts. CDR3 sequence: CASSFSSGTGSEAFF. The CDR3 DNA follows: TGTGCCAGCAGCTTCTCCTCCGGGACAGGGTCTGAAGCTTTCTTT. This sequence joins TRBV11-3 and TRBJ1-1; 9 bases agree with TRBD1. CDR3 length: 15 amino acids. Germline loops: CDR1 SGHNT, CDR2 YENEEA. V was clipped by 3 bases and J by 6 bases; unmatched bases: 8.

This clone was counted once. The chain has TRBV5-1 and TRBJ2-1; 13 positions agree with TRBD2. After removal of 4 bases from V and 2 bases from J, the junction contained 6 bases not matched to a gene. The CDR3 is 17 amino acids. Germline values: CDR1 SGHRS, CDR2 YFSETQ. The CDR3 spells CASSAGTSGDPYNEQFF. The CDR3 nucleotides are TGCGCCAGCAGCGCCGGGACTAGCGGGGACCCCTACAATGAGCAGTTCTTC.

J is TRBJ2-2 and V is TRBV7-3; perhaps TRBD1 as D (5 bases). The V end lost 5 bases, the J end lost 5 bases, and 12 bases lay between the germline ends. The germline gives CDR1 SGHTA, CDR2 FQGTGA. The CDR3 is made up of 14 amino acids. In DNA form, the CDR3 reads TGTGCCAGCAGCCAGCGTAGGGGTACCGGGGAGCTGTTTTTT. This translates into CASSQRRGTGELFF. Combining the CDR3 with reference TRBV7-3 and TRBJ2-2 gives the whole variable domain GAGVSQTPSNKVTEKGKYVELRCDPISGHTALYWYRQSLGQGPEFLIYFQGTGAADDSGLPNDRFFAVRPEGSVSTLKIQRTERGDSAVYLCASSQRRGTGELFFGEGSRLTVL.

Remarks on this clone: The same CDR3 can be traced to other DNA sequences in this sample. J is TRBJ1-5 and V is TRBV6-2 or TRBV6-3; TRBD1 is a possible D gene (5 bases). Germline V lookup: CDR1 MNHEY, CDR2 SVGEGT. V lost 4 bases and J 7 bases, leaving 8 bases between the germline ends. This CDR3 is 12 amino acids long. The CDR3 region is CASSFGGQPQHF. DNA of the CDR3: TGTGCCAGCAGTTTTGGGGGGCAGCCCCAGCATTTT.

The CDR3 loop is CASSSYRGWEGYTF. The CDR3 DNA is TGTGCCAGCAGCTCCTACAGGGGGTGGGAAGGCTACACCTTC. The J gene is TRBJ1-2, the V gene TRBV5-4, with 8 bases lining up with TRBD1. Germline lookup yields CDR1 SGHNT and CDR2 YYREEE (reference sequence). CDR3 length: 14 amino acids. The V segment lost 3 bases and the J segment 8 bases; nucleotides outside the gene matches: 9.

This chain links TRBV7-9 with TRBJ2-7, with 12 bases lining up with TRBD1. V trimming: 5 bases; J trimming: 4 bases; junction bases outside the gene matches: 9. The CDR3 length is 16 residues. CDR1 and CDR2 from the germline V gene are SEHNR and FQNEAQ (reference sequence). For the CDR3, the DNA is TGTGCCAGCAGCCAGTCCGGGACAGGGGGCTTATACGAGCAGTACTTC. This codes for CASSQSGTGGLYEQYF. Variable domain in full (rest from reference TRBV7-9 and TRBJ2-7): DTGVSQNPRHKITKRGQNVTFRCDPISEHNRLYWYRQTLGQGPEFLTYFQNEAQLEKSRLLSDRFSAERPKGSFSTLEIQRTEQGDSAMYLCASSQSGTGGLYEQYFGPGTRLTVT.

This clone was detected once. This chain uses TRBV7-9 with TRBJ2-7; D might be TRBD2 (7 bases). The ends were cut back, 1 base at V and 3 bases at J, with 13 bases in the middle. Germline V gene sequence: CDR1 SEHNR, CDR2 FQNEAQ (reference sequence). This CDR3 spans 15 amino acids. The CDR3 DNA follows: TGTGCCAGCAGCTTAGGAGTCGGGGGGCTCTACGAGCAGTACTTC. It is translated as CASSLGVGGLYEQYF.

The genes are TRBV9 and TRBJ2-5, with 7 bases fitting TRBD1. Germline V gives CDR1 SGDLS, CDR2 YYNGEE. The CDR3 sequence is 16 residues long. The J segment lost 5 bases and the V segment lost 2 bases, leaving 12 bases of the junction unmatched. The CDR3 reads CASSVGETGSWETQYF. CDR3 in DNA: TGTGCCAGCAGCGTTGGGGAGACAGGGTCGTGGGAGACCCAGTACTTC.

The chain uses TRBV11-3 and TRBJ2-1; D possibly corresponds to TRBD2 (6 bases). Per the germline V gene, CDR1 is SGHNT and CDR2 is YENEEA. This CDR3 has 12 residues. The DNA of the CDR3 is TGTGCTTCCGGAGGGCCGGGCAATGAGCAGTTCTTC. Translating it yields CASGGPGNEQFF.

The chain links TRBV6-5 to TRBJ2-2; TRBD2 matches at 7 bases. V trimming: 6 bases; J trimming: 7 bases; junction bases outside the gene matches: 5. Germline assignment: CDR1 MNHEY and CDR2 SVGAGI. CDR3 size: 13 residues. The CDR3 region is CASRAGDSGELFF. CDR3 DNA: TGTGCCAGCAGGGCGGGAGATAGCGGGGAGCTGTTTTTT.